This entry lists 30 T cell receptor beta chains sequenced from one sample in a study of blood T cell repertoires in COVID-19. The table came from immunoSEQ multiplex PCR; TCRdb's copy has only in-frame clones and leaves some out. The sample has some 300,000 clones; 85% to 90% are singletons. The sample comprised PBMCs or T cells enriched from blood (not recorded which). These receptors originate from a woman between 55 and 75 years old in a cohort exposed to, infected with or recovered from COVID-19 (not recorded which).

The chain joins TRBV5-1 to TRBJ1-4; tentative D call: TRBD1 (6 bases). The germline V and J ends were trimmed by 4 bases and 0 bases, with 16 bases remaining between them. There are 17 residues in the CDR3. Germline lookup yields CDR1 SGHRS and CDR2 YFSETQ. CDR3 sequence: CASSLKGGAATNEKLFF. As DNA, the CDR3 is TGCGCCAGCAGCCTTAAGGGGGGGGCGGCAACTAATGAAAAACTGTTTTTT.

V usage is TRBV24-1 and J usage is TRBJ2-3; D might be TRBD2 (6 bases). Per germline, CDR1 KGHDR and CDR2 SFDVKD. Trimming cost V 0 bases and J 9 bases, with 9 bases left between them. CDR3 length equals 13 residues. The CDR3 DNA reads as TGTGCCACCAGTGATTTGTCCGGGGGAACGCAGTATTTT. Residues: CATSDLSGGTQYF.

The chain combines TRBV30 with TRBJ2-1; 8 nucleotides agree with TRBD2. J gave up 3 bases and V 0 bases, and 1 base lay outside the gene matches. The CDR3 sequence is 14 residues long. Looked up from germline, CDR1 is GTSNPN and CDR2 is SVGIG (reference sequence). The CDR3 region has the DNA TGTGCCTGGAGTGTACTAGCGGACTACAATGAGCAGTTCTTC. Residues: CAWSVLADYNEQFF. The full variable domain, completed using reference TRBV30 and TRBJ2-1, is SQTIHQWPATLVQPVGSPLSLECTVEGTSNPNLYWYRQAAGRGLQLLFYSVGIGQISSEVPQNLSASRPQDRQFILSSKKLLLSDSGFYLCAWSVLADYNEQFFGPGTRLTVL.

V usage is TRBV19 and J usage is TRBJ2-7, with D possibly matching TRBD2 (5 bases). The CDR3 extends over 14 amino acids. Per the germline V gene, CDR1 is LNHDA and CDR2 is SQIVND (reference sequence). The V and J ends lost 3 bases and 4 bases respectively, with 13 bases between them. The CDR3, as DNA: TGTGCCAGTAGTATGCAGGACTCGAAGTACGAGCAGTACTTC. Translated, it gives CASSMQDSKYEQYF.

The CDR3 loop reads CASSLKGAEAFF. DNA of the CDR3: TGTGCCAGCAGCTTAAAAGGGGCTGAAGCTTTCTTT. V gene TRBV7-9 combines with J gene TRBJ1-1; D possibly corresponds to TRBD1 (5 bases). From germline, CDR1 is SEHNR and CDR2 FQNEAQ (reference sequence). The CDR3 sequence is 12 residues long. V dropped 2 bases and J dropped 6 bases, with 7 bases sitting between them.

This chain joins TRBV20-1 and TRBJ1-2; D is possibly TRBD1 (6 bases). Germline V gives CDR1 DFQATT, CDR2 SNEGSKA (reference sequence). CDR3 length: 11 residues. Trimming removed 6 bases at V and 7 bases at J, with 12 bases between. The CDR3 DNA reads TGCAGTGCCGAGGGGGGGCTTGGCTACACCTTC. It codes for CSAEGGLGYTF.

This chain joins TRBV5-6 and TRBJ2-7, with a tentative D call TRBD1 (6 bases). Germline CDR1 is SGHDT and CDR2 is YYEEEE. The CDR3 is made up of 14 amino acids. V lost 4 bases, J lost 0 bases, and 11 bases lay in between. Written as DNA, the CDR3 is TGTGCCAGCAGCCTCACAGGGCACTCCTACGAGCAGTACTTC. This sequence encodes CASSLTGHSYEQYF.

The chain couples TRBV6-5 to TRBJ1-1; tentatively, D is TRBD1 (5 bases). Germline V gene lookup returns CDR1 MNHEY and CDR2 SVGAGI. The germline V and J ends were trimmed by 1 base and 7 bases, with 10 bases remaining between them. The CDR3 consists of 13 residues. The CDR3: CASSYLFTGEAFF. The CDR3 nucleotides are TGTGCCAGCAGTTACTTATTTACAGGTGAAGCTTTCTTT.

The chain is built from TRBV6-5 and TRBJ2-7, with TRBD2 as a possible D gene (6 bases). Between the trimmed V and J ends, which lost 6 bases and 6 bases, there was a span of 18 bases. Looked up from germline, CDR1 is MNHEY and CDR2 is SVGAGI. This CDR3 is built from 14 residues. The CDR3 loop is CASRGTSPPFEQYF. CDR3 in DNA: TGTGCCAGCAGGGGAACTAGCCCCCCCTTCGAGCAGTACTTC.

This clone was recorded only once. The chain joins TRBV12-5 to TRBJ2-1; 11 bases map to TRBD2. This CDR3 contains 16 residues. The germline V gene has CDR1 LGHNT and CDR2 FRNRAP. V was pared by 1 base and J by 5 bases, with 4 bases of the junction left unmatched. CDR3 coding DNA: TGTGCTAGTGGTTTGGCCGGGACTAGCGGAGACAATGAGCAGTTCTTC. Residues: CASGLAGTSGDNEQFF.

J is TRBJ1-5 and V is TRBV19; a possible D gene is TRBD1 (6 bases). CDR3 size: 14 residues. CDR1 is LNHDA and CDR2 is SQIVND in the germline V gene (reference sequence). With 5 bases removed from V and 7 bases from J, the gap between germline ends came to 15 bases. As DNA, the CDR3 is TGTGCCAGTAGTTCCCGACAGGTCGGGCAGCCCCAGCATTTT. This gives the protein CASSSRQVGQPQHF.

J is TRBJ2-1 and V is TRBV18, with D possibly TRBD1 on 6 matching bases. Trimming shortened V by 1 base and J by 3 bases, and 13 bases separated the two germline ends. The germline V gene encodes CDR1 KGHSH and CDR2 LQKENI. The CDR3 extends over 16 amino acids. Here the CDR3 DNA reads TGTGCCAGCTCACCACGTCAACAGGGCCGCTACAATGAGCAGTTCTTC. This gives the protein CASSPRQQGRYNEQFF. Full variable domain (outside the CDR3, taken from reference TRBV18 and TRBJ2-1): NAGVMQNPRHLVRRRGQEARLRCSPMKGHSHVYWYRQLPEEGLKFMVYLQKENIIDESGMPKERFSAEFPKEGPSILRIQQVVRGDSAAYFCASSPRQQGRYNEQFFGPGTRLTVL.

CDR3 DNA: TGTGCCAGCAGGGGACTAGCGGGAGGCCTAAATGAGCAGTTCTTC. Translation gives CASRGLAGGLNEQFF. The rearrangement joins TRBV2 to TRBJ2-1; TRBD2 matches at 15 bases. CDR3 length equals 15 residues. CDR1 is SNHLY and CDR2 is FYNNEI in the germline V gene. The junction had 4 bases not matched to a gene; V was cut back by 6 bases and J by 7 bases.

The V gene is TRBV28, the J gene TRBJ2-1, with a possible D match to TRBD2 (8 bases). The CDR3 extends over 18 amino acids. Trimming took 3 bases from V and 0 from J, leaving 18 bases between them. Per the germline V gene, CDR1 is MDHEN and CDR2 is SYDVKM. CDR3 nucleotide sequence: TGTGCCAGCAGTTTTTCGGGAGGGGGCCTCTACTCCTACAATGAGCAGTTCTTC. Translation: CASSFSGGGLYSYNEQFF.

The chain couples TRBV19 to TRBJ2-2; the match to TRBD1 covers 8 bases. CDR1 is LNHDA and CDR2 is SQIVND in the germline V gene (reference sequence). The CDR3 length is 16 residues. J lost 2 bases, V lost 5 bases, and 7 bases had no gene match. The CDR3 nucleotides read TGTGCCAGTAGTCCTGACAGGGGAGTAAACACCGGGGAGCTGTTTTTT. Encoded protein: CASSPDRGVNTGELFF.

This chain connects TRBV12-3 or TRBV12-4 to TRBJ2-7; D remains ambiguous. This CDR3 has 11 residues. Deletions cut 4 bases from V and 7 bases from J, with 8 bases between. The CDR3 coding sequence is TGTGCCAGCAGTTCCCCCCGGGAGCAGTACTTC. It codes for CASSSPREQYF.

This chain joins TRBV4-2 and TRBJ2-3; 8 bases fit TRBD2. Germline V lookup: CDR1 LGHNA, CDR2 YNFKEQ. The V and J ends lost 2 bases and 6 bases, in that order; junction bases with no gene match: 7. This CDR3 has 15 residues. Here the CDR3 reads CASSQSRREVDTQYF. Here the CDR3 DNA reads TGTGCCAGCAGCCAATCGAGGCGGGAGGTGGATACGCAGTATTTT.

The gene calls are TRBV7-2 and TRBJ1-5; 10 nucleotides match TRBD1. CDR3 length equals 16 residues. The junction had 7 bases not matched to a gene; V was cut back by 4 bases and J by 4 bases. CDR1 and CDR2 from the germline V gene are SGHTA and FQGNSA. The CDR3 DNA is TGTGCCAGCAGCTATGCCGGGACAGGGGAAAATCAGCCCCAGCATTTT. Translation: CASSYAGTGENQPQHF.

The chain recombines TRBV7-6 with TRBJ1-4; D gene unclear. This CDR3 spans 15 amino acids. Germline V gene sequence: CDR1 SGHVS, CDR2 FNYEAQ. V dropped 4 bases and J dropped 8 bases, with 17 bases sitting between them. CDR3 sequence: CASSSTLGLSEKLFF. The CDR3 DNA follows: TGTGCCAGCAGCTCTACCCTCGGACTGAGCGAAAAACTGTTTTTT.

The chain has TRBV5-1 and TRBJ2-7, with TRBD2 identical over 13 bases. The germline gives CDR1 SGHRS, CDR2 YFSETQ. The CDR3 has 17 amino acids. After removal of 4 bases from V and 4 bases from J, the junction contained 11 bases not matched to a gene. CDR3 bases: TGCGCCAGCAGCAAAGGGACTAGCGGGACCTTTCCGTACGAGCAGTACTTC. It is translated as CASSKGTSGTFPYEQYF.

This clone is a singleton in its sample. The V gene is TRBV6-5, the J gene TRBJ1-1; tentative D call: TRBD1 (5 bases). V gave up 7 bases and J gave up 5 bases, with 17 bases separating them. The CDR3 spans 14 residues. Germline-derived CDR1 and CDR2 are MNHEY and SVGAGI. The DNA of the CDR3 is TGTGCCAGCACCGGACACCAGAAAGGAACTGAAGCTTTCTTT. This sequence encodes CASTGHQKGTEAFF.

This sequence joins TRBV4-2 and TRBJ1-3, with D possibly being TRBD1 (5 bases). Per germline, CDR1 LGHNA and CDR2 YNFKEQ. CDR3 size: 16 residues. With 4 bases removed from V and 2 bases from J, the gap between germline ends came to 15 bases. The CDR3 region is CASSPQRGVAGNTIYF. The CDR3 region has the DNA TGTGCCAGCAGCCCTCAAAGGGGTGTAGCTGGAAACACCATATATTTT.

The chain recombines TRBV6-5 with TRBJ1-4, with D possibly matching TRBD1 (5 bases). V dropped 1 base and J dropped 5 bases, with 8 bases sitting between them. There are 14 residues in the CDR3. Germline values: CDR1 MNHEY, CDR2 SVGAGI. In nucleotides, the CDR3 is TGTGCCAGCAGTTACTATCAGGGAAATGAAAAACTGTTTTTT. It is translated as CASSYYQGNEKLFF.

This clone has just a few counts. This chain connects TRBV2 to TRBJ2-5, with 12 nucleotides matching TRBD1. Germline V CDR1 and CDR2: SNHLY, FYNNEI. The CDR3 runs to 15 residues. The V segment lost 10 bases and the J segment 5 bases; nucleotides outside the gene matches: 11. In DNA form, the CDR3 reads TGTGCCACCAGACCGGGACAGGGGGCTGGGGAGACCCAGTACTTC. It codes for CATRPGQGAGETQYF.

V and J are TRBV30 and TRBJ1-4; the D is unclear. The length of the CDR3 is 11 residues. Germline V gene data show CDR1 as GTSNPN and CDR2 as SVGIG (reference sequence). V gave up 5 bases and J gave up 5 bases, with 6 bases separating them. CDR3 region: CAWGSNEKLFF. For the CDR3, the DNA is TGTGCCTGGGGGAGCAATGAAAAACTGTTTTTT.

This clone was detected once. Other DNA variants within this sample encode the same CDR3. The V call is TRBV12-3 or TRBV12-4, the J call TRBJ1-1; no clear D. Trimming shortened V by 6 bases and J by 1 base, and 9 bases separated the two germline ends. CDR3 size: 13 residues. CDR3 in DNA: TGTGCCAGCAGCCTCGTCGGGAACACTGAAGCTTTCTTT. It codes for CASSLVGNTEAFF.

V usage is TRBV7-9 and J usage is TRBJ2-1, with TRBD2 matching over 11 bases. Germline CDR1 reads SEHNR; CDR2 reads FQNEAQ (reference sequence). The CDR3 is 17 amino acids. With 3 bases clipped from V and 0 bases from J, the junction kept 4 bases outside the gene matches. The CDR3 DNA is TGTGCCAGCAGCTTGCTCACTAGCGGGAGCTCCTACAATGAGCAGTTCTTC. Its protein product is CASSLLTSGSSYNEQFF.

Many counts were recorded for this clone. The V call is TRBV9, the J call TRBJ1-6, with D maybe TRBD1 (5 bases). Between the trimmed V and J ends, which lost 6 bases and 6 bases, there was a span of 13 bases. Germline values: CDR1 SGDLS, CDR2 YYNGEE. The CDR3 sequence is 14 residues long. CDR3 nucleotide sequence: TGTGCCAGCACCCCCGCAGGGCCTAATTCACCCCTCCACTTT. The encoded protein is CASTPAGPNSPLHF.

This sequence joins TRBV18 and TRBJ1-2; weak D call: TRBD1 (6 bases). There are 13 residues in the CDR3. CDR1 is KGHSH, CDR2 LQKENI, per germline. V was trimmed by 6 bases and J by 5 bases, leaving 13 bases between them. The CDR3 region has the DNA TGTGCCAGCTCGGCAGGGGTTGGGTATGGCTACACCTTC. Translating gives CASSAGVGYGYTF.

The J gene is TRBJ2-2, the V gene TRBV7-9, with D possibly matching TRBD1 (6 bases). The CDR3 is 15 residues long. Germline V gene data show CDR1 as SEHNR and CDR2 as FQNEAQ (reference sequence). V was trimmed by 5 bases and J by 1 base, leaving 11 bases between them. CDR3: CASSVDRLNTGELFF. The DNA of the CDR3 is TGTGCCAGCAGCGTAGACAGGCTGAACACCGGGGAGCTGTTTTTT. The variable domain in full, completed from reference TRBV7-9 and TRBJ2-2, reads DTGVSQNPRHKITKRGQNVTFRCDPISEHNRLYWYRQTLGQGPEFLTYFQNEAQLEKSRLLSDRFSAERPKGSFSTLEIQRTEQGDSAMYLCASSVDRLNTGELFFGEGSRLTVL.